This TCR beta chain came from a study of metastatic and nonmetastatic thyroid tumors. TCRdb re-processed the PCR reads through MiXCR. The sample lists about 15,000 clones, roughly a quarter occurring once. Per germline, CDR1 DFQATT and CDR2 SNEGSKA (reference sequence). With V trimmed by 3 bases and J by 5 bases, 9 bases remained unmatched. The CDR3 is 14 amino acids. This clone was recorded at least ten times. No conserved phenylalanine or tryptophan ends this CDR3, so it is likely a read error. Each patient went into thyroid surgery without having received any treatment. Sequenced input: tumor tissue. The genes are TRBV20-1 and TRBJ1-1; 7 positions match TRBD1. The clonotype was recovered from a female donor with papillary thyroid cancer or a benign thyroid nodule (not recorded which). Some clones in this sample may be carry-over from other donors' samples. CDR3: CSASLSAGGTEAFL. The CDR3 bases are TGCAGTGCTAGTCTTTCGGCAGGGGGGACTGAAGCTTTCCTT.